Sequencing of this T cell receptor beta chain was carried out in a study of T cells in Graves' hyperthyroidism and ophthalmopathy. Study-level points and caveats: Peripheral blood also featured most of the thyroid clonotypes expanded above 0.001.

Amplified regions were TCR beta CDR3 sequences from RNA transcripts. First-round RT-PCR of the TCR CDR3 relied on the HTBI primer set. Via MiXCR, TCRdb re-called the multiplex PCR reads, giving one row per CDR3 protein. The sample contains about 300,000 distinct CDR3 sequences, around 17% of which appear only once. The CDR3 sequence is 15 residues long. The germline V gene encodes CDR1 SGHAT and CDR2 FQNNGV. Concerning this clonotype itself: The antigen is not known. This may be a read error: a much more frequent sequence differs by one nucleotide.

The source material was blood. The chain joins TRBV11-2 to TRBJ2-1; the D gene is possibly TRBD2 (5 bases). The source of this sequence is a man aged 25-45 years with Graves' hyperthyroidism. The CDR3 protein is CVSSSLGSSYNEQFF. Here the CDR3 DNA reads TGTGTCAGCAGCTCCCTGGGGAGCTCCTACAATGAGCAGTTCTTC. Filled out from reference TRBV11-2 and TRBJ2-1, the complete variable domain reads EAGVAQSPRYKIIEKRQSVAFWCNPISGHATLYWYQQILGQGPKLLIQFQNNGVVDDSQLPKDRFSAERLKGVDSTLKIQPAKLEDSAVYLCVSSSLGSSYNEQFFGPGTRLTVL.